The TCR beta chain described here comes from a study of blood T cells in healthy people across ages. Overall study findings and caveats: While age rose, TCR beta diversity per million T cells dropped in a roughly linear way. Strongly correlated with naive T cell percentage was TCR beta diversity.

Germline-derived CDR1 and CDR2 are SGDLS and YYNGEE. The CDR3 extends over 13 amino acids. Trimming stripped 4 bases from V and 8 bases from J, with 14 bases between. This clonotype was seen many times. The antigen is unknown. The second PCR ran roughly 6 to 11 cycles with a sample-barcoded 5' primer and J-beta primers. Through a template-switch adaptor with 12 random nucleotides, each cDNA molecule received a tag. TCRdb passed the 5' RACE reads through MiXCR, listing each CDR3 protein once. The sample has about 650,000 distinct CDR3 sequences, approximately 30% seen once. The receptor was derived from a woman older than 75 in good health. This chain links TRBV9 with TRBJ2-3; D may match TRBD1 or TRBD2 (5 bases each). Sequencing input: blood. This CDR3 is CASSIRAGGTQYF. CDR3 bases: TGTGCCAGCAGCATCCGAGCTGGGGGTACGCAGTATTTT.